Sequencing of this TCR beta chain was carried out in a study of cytomegalovirus exposure and HLA in healthy donors (dated by TCRdb to the late 2010s). A note on the overall study: According to an earlier analysis of around 600 of the donors, about 190 million T cells yielded 117 million unique TCR beta sequences and more than 250 Gb of sequence data. In addition to the first cohort of roughly 670 subjects, a separate validation cohort of approximately 120 different subjects was used. The number of donors typed differed by locus, with about 629-630 for A, B, C, DRB1 and DQB1, about 500 for DQA1, approximately 580 for DPA1, and under 490 for DPB1. The later analysis used no new phenotypic data to find candidate immune exposures, relying instead on TCR beta sequences and their occurrence across donors. Alongside the repertoire data, information on donor age, sex, ethnicity and CMV serostatus was compiled. Among 300 to 500 genotyped donors of the cohort, an average of approximately 200,000 unique TCR beta nucleotide sequences was sequenced per donor, of which about 18% were non-productive. Genome-wide SNP genotypes for about three fifths of the roughly 670 donors were used in a later genetic analysis, which treated that subset as a discovery cohort. An earlier analysis of around 640 of the donors used high-throughput TCR beta sequencing to judge whether each TCR beta V gene segment behaved as functional or pseudogenic. Of the 350 to 450 genotyped donors, 81% fell in the genetic ancestry cluster associated with self-reported Caucasian donors. Every repertoire in the discovery cohort had been generated on one and the same sequencing platform. To study patterns of TCR occurrence, a later analysis re-analyzed previously published TCR beta repertoires from around 660 donors and added high-resolution HLA genotyping. The study aimed to test whether signatures of past pathogen exposure could be identified by cataloging public T cell receptors. Using immunosequencing, the study profiled T cell repertoires from fewer than 700 subjects and related those repertoires to cytomegalovirus serostatus. Class I and class II HLA loci were covered by the typing at four-digit resolution. Around 320 gigabases of sequencing data and 80 million or so unique TCR sequences were included in an early release covering roughly 600 HLA-typed donors. Several DR-DQ haplotypes were treated as single units for association and clustering because of strong linkage in the cohort. High-throughput TCR immunosequencing, statistical association of individual TCRs with disease status, and machine learning were combined to predict cytomegalovirus infection status. Results and caveats for the whole study, not just this receptor: According to a later genetic analysis, donors in an Asian-associated ancestry cluster had fewer N-insertions in productive TCRs than the approximately 700-donor mean. Only TCR beta chains were sequenced in this cohort, and the absence of alpha or paired-chain data limited detectable features. A later analysis found that TCR association rates varied across HLA loci, with DRB1 alleles showing the most associated TCRs and HLA-C alleles the fewest. A later analysis reported that several top co-occurrence clusters appeared linked to parvovirus B19, influenza, CMV and Epstein-Barr virus. Compared with equally common non-associated chains, HLA-associated TCR beta chains in a later analysis were more clonally expanded and had lower generation probabilities. A further reported finding was that TCR beta sequences accurately predicted the HLA-A and HLA-B alleles for most subjects in the first cohort. Correlated functional status among segregating V segments might be attributable to linkage disequilibrium, but an unknown experimental factor could not be ruled out. Because HLA typing was unavailable for some donors at each locus, only the typed subset was used in association tests. A cluster of highly shared sequence variants was judged likely to represent a technical artifact of the sequencing pipeline. Across donors, most TCR sequences were observed very rarely, whereas some public TCRs were present in many individuals. A later genetic analysis associated a missense DCLRE1C variant with V-gene and J-gene trimming of TCR beta chains, and an independent cohort replicated the association. For the cohort, immune exposure information was limited to CMV serostatus. Strong co-occurrence of HLA alleles, especially DR and DQ, made assigning TCR associations to individual alleles difficult. Because counts were too low, seventeen rarely observed V segments, including chromosome 9 orphons, were left out of the earlier analysis of roughly 600 of the donors. The authors suggested that the approach could potentially be extended to other disease states and immunological phenotypes. Specific HLA alleles were associated with 16,951 TCR beta sequences at a false discovery rate of 0.05 in a later analysis. Broadly in line with IMGT annotations, most TCR beta V segments showed up in productive rearrangements about 87% or about 30% of the time in an earlier analysis of 450 to 750 of the donors. In both the original and validation cohorts, the classifier was reported to diagnose cytomegalovirus status with high specificity and sensitivity. A few of the identified cytomegalovirus-associated TCR beta chains were confirmed in vitro to be specific for cytomegalovirus antigens. The study gave a list of under 200 TCR beta chains associated with cytomegalovirus. The presence/absence analyses assumed that sequencing depth was roughly uniform across donors, and that assumption may not be true. Because the 87-base-pair reads could not distinguish some IMGT-functional V segments, including TRBV6-2 and TRBV6-3, those segments were excluded. In a later analysis, most CMV-associated TCR beta chains were found to appear HLA-restricted, with HLA associations seemingly driven largely by CMV exposure.

V is clipped by 2 bases and J by 7 bases, and the sequence between their germline boundaries is 14 bases long. CDR1 and CDR2 are read off the germline V gene as MNHEY and SVGAGI. The CDR3 runs 14 residues from the cysteine to the phenylalanine. Only CDR3 DNA remains: 42 bases, in frame from the first base. Library method: the immunoSEQ multiplex PCR assay. For the multiplex PCR, a mixture combining 60 forward primers for TCR Vbeta segments and 13 reverse primers for TCR Jbeta segments was used. The CDR3 region of rearranged TCR beta genes was amplified from genomic DNA by a multiplex PCR assay. The Illumina HiSeq System was used to sequence the amplified TCR beta libraries as 87-base-pair reads. Concerning the study's data processing: Across the 600 to 700 repertoires, a later analysis counted around 80 million unique TCR beta chains, roughly 11 million of which were shared by at least two donors. Raw reads were error-corrected and collapsed into unique sequences with a nearest-neighbor algorithm that merged closely related sequences to remove PCR and sequencing errors. V, D and J gene segments were assigned by aligning CDR3 sequences to IMGT reference sequences. For a sequence to be retained, at least a six-nucleotide match to both a V gene segment and a J gene segment was required. A rearrangement was called productive if the CDR3 had no stop codons and remained in frame with V and J, and every other rearrangement was called non-productive. Following IMGT convention, CDR3 was defined as the stretch from the second conserved V-encoded cysteine to the conserved J-encoded phenylalanine. In an earlier analysis of approximately 500 of the donors, sequences lacking an unambiguous match to a single V gene segment were excluded. An earlier analysis of 450 to 650 of the donors called V segments functional above 56.7% productive rearrangements and segregating when the between-donor standard deviation exceeded 5%. A statistical classification framework was developed to diagnose cytomegalovirus status using the catalog of TCR beta chain sequences. In a later analysis, V and J genes were assigned by comparing TCR nucleotide sequences against IMGT/GENE-DB human TR gene sequences. In a later analysis, CDR3 sequences and most-parsimonious VDJ recombination scenarios were assigned using the TCRdist pipeline. A later analysis defined each TCR beta chain by its CDR3 amino acid sequence plus V-gene family, and excluded reads lacking a unique V-gene family. As a way to deal with suspected cross-contamination and a sequencing artifact, a later analysis dropped hundreds of nucleotide sequences that were highly shared and had low generation probability. For each public chain, a later analysis derived a clonal expansion index from normalized ranks of inferred template counts within each repertoire. In a later analysis, generation probabilities were computed with a VDJ recombination model fitted to out-of-frame rearrangements, and the resulting probabilities were checked against IGoR. In a later analysis, TCR-TCR, TCR-HLA and TCR-CMV co-occurrence was scored with hypergeometric tests, and a repertoire-size bias correction was applied to TCR pairs. A later analysis estimated false discovery rates by permuting HLA or CMV assignments 20 times. In a later analysis, co-occurring TCRs were grouped using DBSCAN, and TCRdist sequence similarity was added for clustering within HLA-allele-positive subsets. Repertoires with fewer than 30,000 or more than 120,000 public chains were left out of co-occurrence clustering, as were about 5 repertoires with anomalous nucleotide sharing. Drawn from immuneACCESS, this table holds only the in-frame rearrangements with V and J called that TCRdb kept. Clones are partly lost; checked studies trace under half to an unresolved V gene and leave the rest unexplained. Clone size and V and J calls were adopted from that table, with D and trimming inferred from the DNA. Within this sample are some 120,000 clones, with around 75% of them counted one time only. About 3% of the sample lies in the top ten.

In total, approximately 690 healthy bone marrow donors made up the cohort. At the time of sampling, every cohort member was nominally healthy, though immune exposures that went unrecorded were likely present. The donor tested CMV seronegative, placing the donor among the 350 to 400 seronegative members of the cohort. Every donor gave a peripheral blood sample, and the peripheral blood mononuclear cells from that sample were used for TCR beta sequencing. The Qiagen DNeasy Blood Extraction Kit was used to extract genomic DNA from the blood cell samples. On this clone: Its target antigen remains unknown. Per-nucleotide qualities are absent, and no much larger clonotype sits a single base away.

The V and J genes are TRBV6-5 and TRBJ1-2; D gene: possibly TRBD1, on 5 matching bases. The sequencing input was PBMCs. The receptor's source is a man aged 25-45 years in good health and CMV-seronegative. CDR3 region: CASSYAEGPGGYTF. The sequenced DNA: TGTGCCAGCAGTTACGCGGAGGGGCCGGGTGGCTACACCTTC.